The subject of this entry is one T cell receptor beta chain. V was pared by 5 bases and J by 2 bases, with 8 bases of the junction left unmatched. The CDR3 totals 16 residues. CDR1 is SEHNR, CDR2 FQNEAQ, per germline (reference sequence). The sample originates from a study of T-cell memory formation after mild COVID-19. TCRdb used MiXCR to reprocess the 5' RACE reads, holding one entry per CDR3 protein. The table has just under 550,000 distinct CDR3 sequences, 20% seen once. The source is an adult woman who had mild COVID-19 (a few samples of this study predate the infection). Cell type and time point are not known. V is TRBV7-9 and J is TRBJ2-2; 7 bases map to TRBD2. Sequenced input: PBMCs or a T cell subset sorted from them (not recorded which). CDR3 bases: TGTGCCAGCAGCGCCCATGCGGGAGTAAACACCGGGGAGCTGTTTTTT. Its protein is CASSAHAGVNTGELFF.